What follows are 9 T cell receptor beta chains derived from one specimen sequenced in a study of CD8+CD57+ T cells in acquired aplastic anemia (dated by TCRdb to 2017 to 2018). Data came from an Illumina HiSeq 2000. Profiling of TCR beta VDJ combinations and CDR3 sequences used genomic DNA as the template. TCRdb reprocessing: public reads trimmed at Q25 with fastp, clones called with MiXCR, in-frame beta chains kept. Identical CDR3 proteins give one entry, which carries the most common genes and DNA. Counted in this sample were more than 250,000 distinct CDR3 sequences; 70% to 85% of them appeared once. The ten largest clones take up roughly two fifths of the sample. The patients picked for sequencing were ones in whom flow cytometry had shown an expansion of CD8+CD57+ cells. The sample comprised sorted CD4+, CD8+, or CD8+CD57+ T cells (not recorded which) from PBMCs. The receptors come from a human donor with aplastic anemia.

This clonotype was seen only once. The chain is built from TRBV2 and TRBJ2-7, with TRBD2 as a possible D gene (6 bases). Per the germline V gene, CDR1 is SNHLY and CDR2 is FYNNEI. CDR3 length: 16 amino acids. The DNA of the CDR3 is TGTGCCAGCAGCTCCCGGAGTAGAGGGAGGACCTACGAGCAGCACGTC. This encodes CASSSRSRGRTYEQHV.

J is TRBJ1-2 and V is TRBV5-6; D ambiguous. Trimming removed 4 bases at V and 4 bases at J, with 11 bases between. The CDR3 contains 13 residues. Germline V CDR1 and CDR2: SGHDT, YYEEEE. CDR3 sequence: CASSLGRAYGYTF. CDR3 in DNA: TGTGCCAGCAGCCTCGGGAGGGCCTATGGCTACACCTTC.

In the case of this clonotype: A much larger clone differs by one base, so this may be a read error. The chain couples TRBV7-9 to TRBJ2-5; TRBD2 aligns across 9 bases. Per the germline V gene, CDR1 is SEHNR and CDR2 is FQNEAQ (reference sequence). Trimming removed 3 bases from V and 12 bases from J; junction bases left unmatched: 14. The CDR3 is 15 residues long. The chain's CDR3 is CASSFARSGGSDEYF. The CDR3 nucleotides are TGTGCCAGCAGCTTTGCAAGAAGCGGGGGGAGCGATGAGTACTTC. The full variable domain, completed using reference TRBV7-9 and TRBJ2-5, is DTGVSQNPRHKITKRGQNVTFRCDPISEHNRLYWYRQTLGQGPEFLTYFQNEAQLEKSRLLSDRFSAERPKGSFSTLEIQRTEQGDSAMYLCASSFARSGGSDEYFGPGTRLLVL.

As concerns this clonotype: A much larger clone lies a single base off, so this may be a read error. The V gene is TRBV9, the J gene TRBJ2-5; maybe TRBD2 (5 bases). V dropped 3 bases and J dropped 14 bases, with 23 bases sitting between them. This CDR3 contains 14 residues. Germline V lookup: CDR1 SGDLS, CDR2 YYNGEE. CDR3 DNA sequence: TGTGCCAGCAGCGGAGGGTCAGATACGCAGTATTATTACTTC. Its protein product is CASSGGSDTQYYYF.

J is TRBJ1-5 and V is TRBV9; D is uncertain. The germline V gene encodes CDR1 SGDLS and CDR2 YYNGEE. Trimming removed 5 bases from V and 16 bases from J, with 25 bases in between. This CDR3 is built from 14 residues. As DNA, the CDR3 is TGTGCCAGCAGACAGCCCGGTAGCACGCAGTATTTTCATTTT. Translation: CASRQPGSTQYFHF.

This clonotype was seen once. As the CDR3 is not closed by the conserved phenylalanine or tryptophan, this likely results from a read error. Because the CDR3's place on the DNA is in doubt, the DNA is left out and the CDR3 is given as listed by TCRdb. The chain uses TRBV13 and TRBJ1-2; the table gives TRBD1 as D, unverified against the DNA. Inclusive of both ends, the CDR3 amounts to 16 amino acids. Germline V gene data show CDR1 as PRHDT and CDR2 as FYEKMQ (reference sequence). CDR3 amino acids: CASRDTGTGFYGYTFG.

The rearrangement joins TRBV12-3 or TRBV12-4 to TRBJ2-1, with TRBD2 matching 8 bases. The CDR3 spans 15 residues. The ends lost 6 bases at V and 4 bases at J; junction bases unmatched: 8. The CDR3 is CASRPGLGPYNEQFF. Written as DNA, the CDR3 is TGTGCCAGCAGACCGGGACTAGGACCTTACAATGAGCAGTTCTTC.

The chain is built from TRBV7-3 and TRBJ2-1; TRBD2 is a possible D gene (6 bases). Trimming took off 3 bases at V and 12 bases at J, with 24 bases between the two ends. Germline-derived CDR1 and CDR2 are SGHTA and FQGTGA. The CDR3 spans 16 residues. The CDR3 DNA reads as TGTGCCAGCAGCTTCCGAACAGGCGGGGAGACCGATACGCAGTTCTTC. Translated: CASSFRTGGETDTQFF. The whole variable domain, filled in from reference TRBV7-3 and TRBJ2-1, reads GAGVSQTPSNKVTEKGKYVELRCDPISGHTALYWYRQSLGQGPEFLIYFQGTGAADDSGLPNDRFFAVRPEGSVSTLKIQRTERGDSAVYLCASSFRTGGETDTQFFGPGTRLTVL.

The sample holds a few counts of this clonotype. The limits of the CDR3 on the DNA are not certain, so only TCRdb's listed CDR3 is given. This chain uses TRBV9 with TRBJ2-6. CDR1 SGDLS and CDR2 YYNGEE come from the germline V gene. The CDR3 is 16 amino acids long, termini counted. The CDR3 protein is CASSLGSDTQYFVLTF.